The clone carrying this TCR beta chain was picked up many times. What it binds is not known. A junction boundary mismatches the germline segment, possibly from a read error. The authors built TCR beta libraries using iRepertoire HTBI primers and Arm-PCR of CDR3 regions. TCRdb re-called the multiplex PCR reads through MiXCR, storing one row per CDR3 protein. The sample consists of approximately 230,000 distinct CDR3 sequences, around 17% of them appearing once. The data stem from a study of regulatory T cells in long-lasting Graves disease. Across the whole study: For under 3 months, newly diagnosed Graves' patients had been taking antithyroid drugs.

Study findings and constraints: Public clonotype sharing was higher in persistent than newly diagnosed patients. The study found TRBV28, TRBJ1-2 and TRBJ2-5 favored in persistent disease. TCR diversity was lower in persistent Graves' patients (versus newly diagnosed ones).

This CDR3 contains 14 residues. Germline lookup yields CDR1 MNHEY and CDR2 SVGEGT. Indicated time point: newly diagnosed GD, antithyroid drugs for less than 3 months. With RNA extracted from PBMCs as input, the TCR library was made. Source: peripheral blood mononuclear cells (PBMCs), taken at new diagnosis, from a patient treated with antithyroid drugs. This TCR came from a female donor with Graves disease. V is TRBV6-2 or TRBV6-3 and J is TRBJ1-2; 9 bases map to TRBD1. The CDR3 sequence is CASSSNRGLGALTF. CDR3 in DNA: TGTGCCAGCAGTTCCAACAGGGGGCTTGGGGCCCTTACTTTC.